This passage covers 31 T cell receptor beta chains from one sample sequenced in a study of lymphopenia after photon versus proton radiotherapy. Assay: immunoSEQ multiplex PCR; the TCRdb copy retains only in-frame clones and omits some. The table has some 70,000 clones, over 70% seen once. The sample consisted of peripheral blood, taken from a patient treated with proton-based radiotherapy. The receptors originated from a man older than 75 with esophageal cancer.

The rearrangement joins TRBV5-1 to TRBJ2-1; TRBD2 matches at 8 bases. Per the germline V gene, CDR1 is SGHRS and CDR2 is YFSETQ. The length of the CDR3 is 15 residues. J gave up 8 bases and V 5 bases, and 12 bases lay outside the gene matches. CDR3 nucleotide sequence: TGCGCCAGCAGTTTCGAAAGCGGGAGTACTGATGAGCAGTTCTTC. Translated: CASSFESGSTDEQFF.

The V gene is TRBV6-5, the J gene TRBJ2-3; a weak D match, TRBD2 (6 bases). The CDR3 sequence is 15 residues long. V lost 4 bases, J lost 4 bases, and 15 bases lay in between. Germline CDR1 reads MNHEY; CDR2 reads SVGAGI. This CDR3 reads CASSSLAPGADTQYF. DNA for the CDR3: TGTGCCAGCAGTTCGCTAGCGCCCGGGGCAGATACGCAGTATTTT.

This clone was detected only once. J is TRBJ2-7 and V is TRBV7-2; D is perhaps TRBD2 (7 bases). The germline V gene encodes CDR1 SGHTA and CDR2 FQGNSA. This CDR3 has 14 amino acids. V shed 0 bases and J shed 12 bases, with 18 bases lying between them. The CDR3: CASSLALGAGELYF. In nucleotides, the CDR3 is TGTGCCAGCAGCTTAGCGTTGGGGGCGGGAGAATTGTACTTC.

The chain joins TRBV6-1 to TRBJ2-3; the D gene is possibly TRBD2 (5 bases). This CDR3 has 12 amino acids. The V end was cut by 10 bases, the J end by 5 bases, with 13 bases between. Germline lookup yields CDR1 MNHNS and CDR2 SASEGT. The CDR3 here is CANKGAVDTQYF. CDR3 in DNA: TGTGCCAACAAAGGAGCGGTAGATACGCAGTATTTT.

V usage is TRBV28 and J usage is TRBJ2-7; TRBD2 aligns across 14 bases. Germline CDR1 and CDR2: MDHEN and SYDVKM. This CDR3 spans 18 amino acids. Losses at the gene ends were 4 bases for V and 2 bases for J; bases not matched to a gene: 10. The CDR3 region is CASSSLWTSGRSPYEQYF. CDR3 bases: TGTGCCAGCAGTTCACTTTGGACTAGCGGGAGGAGCCCCTACGAGCAGTACTTC.

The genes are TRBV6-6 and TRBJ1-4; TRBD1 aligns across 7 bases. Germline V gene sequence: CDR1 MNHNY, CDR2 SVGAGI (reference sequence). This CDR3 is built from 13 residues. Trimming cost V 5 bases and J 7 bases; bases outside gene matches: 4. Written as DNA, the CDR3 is TGTGCCAGCAGTACCCGGGACAGTGAAAAACTGTTTTTT. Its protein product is CASSTRDSEKLFF.

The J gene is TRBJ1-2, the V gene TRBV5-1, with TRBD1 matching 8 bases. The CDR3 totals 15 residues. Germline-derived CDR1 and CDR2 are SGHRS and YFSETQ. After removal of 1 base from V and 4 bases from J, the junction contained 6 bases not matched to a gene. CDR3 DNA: TGCGCCAGCAGCTTGTCAGGGGGCGGAATCTATGGCTACACCTTC. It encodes CASSLSGGGIYGYTF.

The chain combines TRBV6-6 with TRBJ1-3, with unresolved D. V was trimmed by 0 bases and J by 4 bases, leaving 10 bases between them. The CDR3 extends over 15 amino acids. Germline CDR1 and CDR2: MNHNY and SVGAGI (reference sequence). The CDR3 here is CASSYSRFPGNTIYF. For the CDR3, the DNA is TGTGCCAGCAGTTACTCGAGGTTTCCCGGAAACACCATATATTTT.

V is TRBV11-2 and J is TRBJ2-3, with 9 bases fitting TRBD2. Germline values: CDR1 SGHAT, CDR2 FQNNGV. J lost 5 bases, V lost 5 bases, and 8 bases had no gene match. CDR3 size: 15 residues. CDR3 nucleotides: TGTGCCAGCAGCCGCAATGCGGGGGGGCTAGATACGCAGTATTTT. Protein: CASSRNAGGLDTQYF.

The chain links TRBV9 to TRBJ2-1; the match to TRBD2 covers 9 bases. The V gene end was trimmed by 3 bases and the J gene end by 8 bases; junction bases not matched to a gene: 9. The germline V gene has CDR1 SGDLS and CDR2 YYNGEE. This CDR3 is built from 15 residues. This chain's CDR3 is CASSEGGLAGHEQFF. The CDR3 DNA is TGTGCCAGCAGCGAGGGGGGACTAGCTGGCCATGAGCAGTTCTTC.

The CDR3 DNA reads as TGTGCCAGCAGCCCAAGAACTCGGGTAGCCCCCCAGCATTTT. Protein sequence: CASSPRTRVAPQHF. The rearrangement links TRBV7-8 to TRBJ1-5; no clear D gene. V lost 5 bases to trimming and J lost 10 bases, with 18 bases between them. The CDR3 is 14 amino acids. Germline V gene data show CDR1 as SGHVS and CDR2 as FQNEAQ.

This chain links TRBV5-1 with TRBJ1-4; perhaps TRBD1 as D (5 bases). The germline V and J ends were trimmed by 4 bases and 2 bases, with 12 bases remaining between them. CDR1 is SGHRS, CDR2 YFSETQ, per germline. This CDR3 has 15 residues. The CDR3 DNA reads TGCGCCAGCAGCGGTCAGACAGACACTAATGAAAAACTGTTTTTT. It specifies CASSGQTDTNEKLFF.

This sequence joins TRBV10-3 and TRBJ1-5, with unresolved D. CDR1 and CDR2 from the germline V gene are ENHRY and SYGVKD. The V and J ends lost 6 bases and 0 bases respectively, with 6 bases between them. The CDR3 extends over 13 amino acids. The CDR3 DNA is TGTGCCATCAGGCAGAATAGCAATCAGCCCCAGCATTTT. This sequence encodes CAIRQNSNQPQHF.

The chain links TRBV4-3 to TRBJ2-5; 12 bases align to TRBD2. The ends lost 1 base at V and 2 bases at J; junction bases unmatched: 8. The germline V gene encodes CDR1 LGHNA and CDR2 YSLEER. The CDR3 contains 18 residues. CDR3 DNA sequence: TGCGCCAGCAGCCAAGGGCCCCGGACTAGCGGGAAACAAGAGACCCAGTACTTC. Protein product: CASSQGPRTSGKQETQYF.

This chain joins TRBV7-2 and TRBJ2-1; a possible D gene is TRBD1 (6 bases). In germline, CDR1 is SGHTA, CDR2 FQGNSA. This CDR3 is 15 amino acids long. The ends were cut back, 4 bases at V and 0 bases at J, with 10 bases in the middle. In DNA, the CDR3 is TGTGCCAGCAGCTCACAGGGTTTCTCCTACAATGAGCAGTTCTTC. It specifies CASSSQGFSYNEQFF.

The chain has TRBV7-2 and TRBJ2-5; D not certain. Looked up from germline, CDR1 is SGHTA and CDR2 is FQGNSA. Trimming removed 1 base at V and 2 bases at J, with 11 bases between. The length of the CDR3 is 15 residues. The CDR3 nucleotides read TGTGCCAGCAGCTTAGTGGGTAGGGAACAAGAGACCCAGTACTTC. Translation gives CASSLVGREQETQYF.

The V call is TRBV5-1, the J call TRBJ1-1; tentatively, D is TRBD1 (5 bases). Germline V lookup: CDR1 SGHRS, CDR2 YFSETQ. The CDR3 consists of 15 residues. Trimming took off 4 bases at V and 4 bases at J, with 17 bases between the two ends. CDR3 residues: CASSVIPGLGTEAFF. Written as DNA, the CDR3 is TGCGCCAGCAGCGTAATCCCAGGGTTGGGCACTGAAGCTTTCTTT. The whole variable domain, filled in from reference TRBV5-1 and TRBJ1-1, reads KAGVTQTPRYLIKTRGQQVTLSCSPISGHRSVSWYQQTPGQGLQFLFEYFSETQRNKGNFPGRFSGRQFSNSRSEMNVSTLELGDSALYLCASSVIPGLGTEAFFGQGTRLTVV.

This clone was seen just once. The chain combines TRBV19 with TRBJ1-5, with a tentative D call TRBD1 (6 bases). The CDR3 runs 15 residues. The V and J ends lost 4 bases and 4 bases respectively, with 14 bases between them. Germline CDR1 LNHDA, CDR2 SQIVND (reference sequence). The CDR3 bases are TGTGCCAGTAGTACGGGACACCGAGAAAATCAGCCCCAGCATTTT. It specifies CASSTGHRENQPQHF.

In DNA, the CDR3 is TGTGCCAGCAGCCAAGCCGGACTAGCGGGGTCCTACAATGAGCAGTTCTTC. It is translated as CASSQAGLAGSYNEQFF. The gene calls are TRBV4-2 and TRBJ2-1, with 12 bases lining up with TRBD2. Germline loops: CDR1 LGHNA, CDR2 YNFKEQ. The CDR3 loop spans 17 amino acids. Germline trimming cut 1 base from V and 1 base from J; bases unmatched to any gene: 2.

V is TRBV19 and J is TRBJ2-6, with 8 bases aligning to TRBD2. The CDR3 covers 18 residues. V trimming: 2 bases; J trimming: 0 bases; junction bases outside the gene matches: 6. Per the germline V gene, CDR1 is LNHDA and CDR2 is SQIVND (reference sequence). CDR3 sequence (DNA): TGTGCCAGTAGTATATCATTAGCGGGGCTCTCTGGGGCCAACGTCCTGACTTTC. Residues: CASSISLAGLSGANVLTF.

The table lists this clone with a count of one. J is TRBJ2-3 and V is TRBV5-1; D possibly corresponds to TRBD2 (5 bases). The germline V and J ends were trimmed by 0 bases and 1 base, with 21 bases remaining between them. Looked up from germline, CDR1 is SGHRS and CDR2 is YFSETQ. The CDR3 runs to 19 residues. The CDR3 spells CASSLAAWGVGSGTDTQYF. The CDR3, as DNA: TGCGCCAGCAGCTTGGCGGCCTGGGGAGTAGGGTCAGGCACAGATACGCAGTATTTT. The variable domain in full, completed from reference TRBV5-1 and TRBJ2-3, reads KAGVTQTPRYLIKTRGQQVTLSCSPISGHRSVSWYQQTPGQGLQFLFEYFSETQRNKGNFPGRFSGRQFSNSRSEMNVSTLELGDSALYLCASSLAAWGVGSGTDTQYFGPGTRLTVL.

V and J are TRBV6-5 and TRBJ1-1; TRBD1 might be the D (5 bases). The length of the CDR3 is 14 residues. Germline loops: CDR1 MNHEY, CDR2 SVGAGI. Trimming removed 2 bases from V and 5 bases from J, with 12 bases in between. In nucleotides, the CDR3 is TGTGCCAGCAGTTACAAGGGGTTTAATACTGAAGCTTTCTTT. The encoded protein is CASSYKGFNTEAFF.

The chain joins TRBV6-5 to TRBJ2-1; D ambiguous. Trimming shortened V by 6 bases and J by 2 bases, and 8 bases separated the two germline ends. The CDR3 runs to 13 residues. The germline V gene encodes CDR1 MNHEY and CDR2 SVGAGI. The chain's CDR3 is CASSQRPYNEQFF. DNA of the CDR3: TGTGCCAGCAGCCAACGGCCCTACAATGAGCAGTTCTTC.

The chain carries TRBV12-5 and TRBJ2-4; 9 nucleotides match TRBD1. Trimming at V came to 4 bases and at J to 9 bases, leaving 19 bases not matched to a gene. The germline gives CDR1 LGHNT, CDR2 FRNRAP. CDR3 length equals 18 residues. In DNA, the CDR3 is TGTGCTAGTGGTTGGAGGGGGCAGGGACAGGGATCTTATAGCATTCAGTACTTC. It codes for CASGWRGQGQGSYSIQYF.

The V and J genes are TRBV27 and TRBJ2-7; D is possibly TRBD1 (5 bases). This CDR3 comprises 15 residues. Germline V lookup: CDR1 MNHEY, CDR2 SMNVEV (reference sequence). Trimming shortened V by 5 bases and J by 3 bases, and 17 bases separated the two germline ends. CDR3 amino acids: CASSTRQSQRYEQYF. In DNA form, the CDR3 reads TGTGCCAGCAGTACCCGACAGTCCCAACGCTACGAGCAGTACTTC.

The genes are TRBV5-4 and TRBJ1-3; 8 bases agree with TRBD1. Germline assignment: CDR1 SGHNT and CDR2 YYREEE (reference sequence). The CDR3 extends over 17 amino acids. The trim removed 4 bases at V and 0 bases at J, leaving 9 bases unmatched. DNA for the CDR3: TGTGCCAGCAGCCCATTTGGACAGGGCGTCTCTGGAAACACCATATATTTT. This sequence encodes CASSPFGQGVSGNTIYF.

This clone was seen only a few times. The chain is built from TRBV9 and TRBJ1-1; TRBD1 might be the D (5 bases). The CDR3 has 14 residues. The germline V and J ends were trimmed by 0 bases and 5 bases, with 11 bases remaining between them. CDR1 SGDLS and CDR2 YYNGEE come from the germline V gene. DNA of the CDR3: TGTGCCAGCAGCGTAGGTTCCAGGGTGACTGAAGCTTTCTTT. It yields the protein CASSVGSRVTEAFF.

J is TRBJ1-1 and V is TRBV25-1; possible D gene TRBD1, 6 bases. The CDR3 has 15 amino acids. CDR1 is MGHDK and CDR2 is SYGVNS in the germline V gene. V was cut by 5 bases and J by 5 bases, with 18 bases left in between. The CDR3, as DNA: TGTGCCAGCAGTCCCGAGCGGGGGGCAGTAACTGAAGCTTTCTTT. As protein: CASSPERGAVTEAFF.

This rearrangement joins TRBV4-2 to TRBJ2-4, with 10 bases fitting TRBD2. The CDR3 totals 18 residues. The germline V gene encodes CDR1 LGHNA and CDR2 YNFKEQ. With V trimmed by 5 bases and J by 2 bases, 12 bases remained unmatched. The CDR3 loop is CASSFRPSGSRSKNIQYF. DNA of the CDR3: TGTGCCAGCAGCTTCAGGCCTAGCGGGAGTCGGTCCAAAAACATTCAGTACTTC.

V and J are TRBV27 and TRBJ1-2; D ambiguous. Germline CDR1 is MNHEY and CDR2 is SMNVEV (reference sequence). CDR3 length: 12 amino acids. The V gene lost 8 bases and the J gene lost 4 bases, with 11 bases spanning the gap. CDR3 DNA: TGTGCCAGCGCTACACACGGCTATGGCTACACCTTC. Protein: CASATHGYGYTF.

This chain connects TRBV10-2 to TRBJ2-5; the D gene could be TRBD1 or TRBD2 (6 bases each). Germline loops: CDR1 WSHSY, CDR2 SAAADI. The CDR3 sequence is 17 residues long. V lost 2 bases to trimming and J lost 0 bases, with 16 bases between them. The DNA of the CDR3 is TGCGCCAGCAGTGAGCCCTCGGGGGCAGGGTACCAAGAGACCCAGTACTTC. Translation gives CASSEPSGAGYQETQYF.